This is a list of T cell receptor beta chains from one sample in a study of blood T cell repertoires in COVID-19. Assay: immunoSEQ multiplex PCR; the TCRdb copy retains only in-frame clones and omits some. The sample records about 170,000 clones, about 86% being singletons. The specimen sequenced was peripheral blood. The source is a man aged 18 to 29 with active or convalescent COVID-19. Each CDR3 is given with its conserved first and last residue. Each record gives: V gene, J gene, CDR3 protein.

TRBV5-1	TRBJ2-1	CASSLDSGGAALNFF
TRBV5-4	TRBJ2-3	CASSNNPRSGGTDTQYF
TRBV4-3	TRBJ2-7	CASSQDLAGGYEQYF
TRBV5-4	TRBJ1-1	CASSLVDSNTEAFF
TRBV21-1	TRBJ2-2	CASSLGGNTGELFF
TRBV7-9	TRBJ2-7	CASSSHNRLSYEQYF
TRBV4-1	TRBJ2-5	CASSQALGLGGTQYF
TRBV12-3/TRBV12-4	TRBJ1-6	CASSLSEGSPLHF
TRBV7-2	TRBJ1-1	CASSFFAEAFF
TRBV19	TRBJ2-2	CASSPGQGPGELFF
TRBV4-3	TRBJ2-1	CASSQDPSIIAGGPSSYNEQFF
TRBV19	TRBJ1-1	CASSGQGIENTEAFF
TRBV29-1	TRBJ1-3	CSVVRVGGNTIYF
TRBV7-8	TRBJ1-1	CASSLEQQVISGKAFF
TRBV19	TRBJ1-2	CASSATGVISYGYTF
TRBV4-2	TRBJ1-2	CASSQTSGGDYGYTF
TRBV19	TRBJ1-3	CASSIVGGRNSGNTIYF
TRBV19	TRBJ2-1	CASTFLTGMGEQFF
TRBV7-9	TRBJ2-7	CASSLTVGTGGDEQYF
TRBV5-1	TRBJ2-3	CASSRGSSGGNTQYF
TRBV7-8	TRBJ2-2	CASSLRSAGSNTGELFF
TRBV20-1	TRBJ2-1	CSARVGGFQFF
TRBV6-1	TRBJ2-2	CASSETGLAGRGELFF
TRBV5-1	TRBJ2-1	CASSLGGLQNNEQFF
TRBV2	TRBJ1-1	CASSDPQGAEAFF
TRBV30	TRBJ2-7	CAWGPGVLEQYF
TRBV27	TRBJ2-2	CASSLLAGRNTGELFF
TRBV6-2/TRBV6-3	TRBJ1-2	CASSMLDRDHGYTF
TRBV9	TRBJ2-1	CASSVEAGQRRNEQFF
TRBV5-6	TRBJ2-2	CASSRFILAGEHTGELFF
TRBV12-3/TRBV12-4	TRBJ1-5	CASSEQGGKPQHF
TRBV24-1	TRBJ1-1	CATSDPSGQGDKAFF
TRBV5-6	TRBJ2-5	CASSSGLAGGPMETQYF
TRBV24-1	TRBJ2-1	CATRAGTPTYNEQFF
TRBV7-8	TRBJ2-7	CASSTDRDYEQYF
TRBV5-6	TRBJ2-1	CASSLIETGGEQFF
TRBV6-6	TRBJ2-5	CASTLTSGRSQETQYF
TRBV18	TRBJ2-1	CASSLTGSGRNHNEQFF
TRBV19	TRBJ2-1	CASSGTAYNEQFF
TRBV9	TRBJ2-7	CASSVEQGFGEQYF
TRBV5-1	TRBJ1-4	CASRPDSNNEKLFF
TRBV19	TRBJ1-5	CASSIGQGNQPQHF